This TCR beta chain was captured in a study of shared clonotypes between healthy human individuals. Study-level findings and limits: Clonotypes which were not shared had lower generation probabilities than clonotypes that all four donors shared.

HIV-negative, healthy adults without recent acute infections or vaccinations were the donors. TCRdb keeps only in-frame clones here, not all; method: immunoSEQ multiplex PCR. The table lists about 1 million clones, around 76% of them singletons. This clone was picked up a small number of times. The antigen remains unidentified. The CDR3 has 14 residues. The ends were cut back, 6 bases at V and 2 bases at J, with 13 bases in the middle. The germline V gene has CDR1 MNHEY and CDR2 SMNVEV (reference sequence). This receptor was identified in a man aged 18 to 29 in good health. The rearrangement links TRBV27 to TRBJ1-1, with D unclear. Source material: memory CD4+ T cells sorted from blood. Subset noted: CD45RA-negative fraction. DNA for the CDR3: TGTGCCAGCAGCCCCCCGGAGGGAAACACTGAAGCTTTCTTT. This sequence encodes CASSPPEGNTEAFF.